In this sample, the clone carrying this TCR beta chain turned up once. Its antigen is unidentified. The entry originates in a study of shared clonotypes between healthy human individuals. Study conclusions and caveats: Compared with memory subsets, naive subsets generally had larger estimated richness. Incompleteness in sorted-subset sequencing, despite large depth, was shown by rarefaction.

For every subset, genomic DNA was evenly distributed across several immunoSEQ plates. In replicate PCRs of sorted subsets, approximately 200 ng DNA, approximately 30,000 T cell genomes, was used. Generated by immunoSEQ multiplex PCR, the TCRdb table keeps only in-frame clones and is missing some. The data contain fewer than 3 million clones, around 90% of them singletons. The CDR3 spans 10 residues. V was pared by 11 bases and J by 5 bases, with 8 bases between. Germline CDR1 reads SNHLY; CDR2 reads FYNNEI. The sequenced material came from naive CD4+ T cells from PBMCs. The subset was: CD45RA+ positively selected. The chain links TRBV2 to TRBJ2-3; D not certain. This clonotype was sampled from a man aged 18 to 29 in good health. Some clones in this sample may be carry-over from other donors' samples. This CDR3 reads CACKQDTQYF. CDR3 nucleotide sequence: TGTGCCTGTAAGCAAGATACGCAGTATTTT.